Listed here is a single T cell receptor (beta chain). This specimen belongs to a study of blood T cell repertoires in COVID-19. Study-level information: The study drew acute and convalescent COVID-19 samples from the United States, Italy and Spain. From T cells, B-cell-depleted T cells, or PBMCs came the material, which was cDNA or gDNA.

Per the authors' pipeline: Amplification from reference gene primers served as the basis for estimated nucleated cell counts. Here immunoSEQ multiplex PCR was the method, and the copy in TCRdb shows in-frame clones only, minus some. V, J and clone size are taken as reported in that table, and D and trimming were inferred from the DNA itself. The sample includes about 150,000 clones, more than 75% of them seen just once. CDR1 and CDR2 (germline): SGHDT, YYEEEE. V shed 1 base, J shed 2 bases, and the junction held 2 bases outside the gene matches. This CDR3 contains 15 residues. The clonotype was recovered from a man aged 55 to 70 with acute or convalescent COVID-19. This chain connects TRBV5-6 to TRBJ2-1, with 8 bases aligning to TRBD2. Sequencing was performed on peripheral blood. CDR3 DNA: TGTGCCAGCAGCTTGTATAGCGGGACCTACAATGAGCAGTTCTTC. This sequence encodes CASSLYSGTYNEQFF.